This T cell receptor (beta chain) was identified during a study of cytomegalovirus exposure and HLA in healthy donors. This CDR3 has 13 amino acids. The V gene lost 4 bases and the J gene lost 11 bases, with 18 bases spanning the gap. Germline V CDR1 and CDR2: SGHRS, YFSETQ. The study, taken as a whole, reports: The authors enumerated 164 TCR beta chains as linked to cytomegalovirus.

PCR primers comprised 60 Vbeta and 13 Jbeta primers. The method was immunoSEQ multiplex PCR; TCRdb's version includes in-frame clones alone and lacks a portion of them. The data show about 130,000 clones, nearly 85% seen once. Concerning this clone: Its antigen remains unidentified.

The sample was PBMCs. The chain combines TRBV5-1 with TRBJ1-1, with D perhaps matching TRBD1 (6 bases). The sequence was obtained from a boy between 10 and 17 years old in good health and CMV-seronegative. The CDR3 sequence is CASSKDSPSSAFF. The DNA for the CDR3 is TGCGCCAGCAGCAAGGACAGCCCTTCATCGGCTTTCTTT. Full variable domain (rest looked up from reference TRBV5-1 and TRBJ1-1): KAGVTQTPRYLIKTRGQQVTLSCSPISGHRSVSWYQQTPGQGLQFLFEYFSETQRNKGNFPGRFSGRQFSNSRSEMNVSTLELGDSALYLCASSKDSPSSAFFGQGTRLTVV.